This T cell receptor (beta chain) was observed in a study of identical twins. General observations from the study: Memory repertoires lacked the insertion deficit that abundant cord blood beta clonotypes showed.

TCRdb re-called the 5' RACE reads with MiXCR, one entry per CDR3 protein. The table lists a few hundred thousand distinct CDR3 sequences, approximately 12% of them singletons. This clonotype has a handful of counts. Its matching antigen is unknown. There are 14 residues in the CDR3. V lost 4 bases and J lost 7, with 11 bases in between. The sample was also linked to a second study, of yellow fever vaccine responses in identical twins. As reported in that work: Reportedly, twins' vaccine T cell responses looked partly convergent and partly personalized.

The sequencing input was memory (CD45RO+) T cells sorted from blood. V and J are TRBV12-3 or TRBV12-4 and TRBJ1-6, with D possibly matching TRBD1 (6 bases). The clonotype comes from a woman aged 18 to 35 in good health. This chain's CDR3 is CASSSTGQNSPLHF. CDR3 in DNA: TGTGCCAGCAGTTCGACAGGCCAAAATTCACCCCTCCACTTT.